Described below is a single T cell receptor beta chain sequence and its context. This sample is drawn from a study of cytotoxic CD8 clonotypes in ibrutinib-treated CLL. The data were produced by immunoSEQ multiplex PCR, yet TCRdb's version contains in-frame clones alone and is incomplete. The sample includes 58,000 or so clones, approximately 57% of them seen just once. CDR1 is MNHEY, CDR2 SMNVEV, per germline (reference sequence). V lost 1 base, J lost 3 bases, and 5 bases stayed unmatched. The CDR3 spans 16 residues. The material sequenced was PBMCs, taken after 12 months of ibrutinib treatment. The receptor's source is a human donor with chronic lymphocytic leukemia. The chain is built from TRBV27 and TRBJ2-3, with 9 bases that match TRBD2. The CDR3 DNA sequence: TGTGCCAGCAGTTTATACGGCGGGAGGGAGACAGATACGCAGTATTTT. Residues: CASSLYGGRETDTQYF.